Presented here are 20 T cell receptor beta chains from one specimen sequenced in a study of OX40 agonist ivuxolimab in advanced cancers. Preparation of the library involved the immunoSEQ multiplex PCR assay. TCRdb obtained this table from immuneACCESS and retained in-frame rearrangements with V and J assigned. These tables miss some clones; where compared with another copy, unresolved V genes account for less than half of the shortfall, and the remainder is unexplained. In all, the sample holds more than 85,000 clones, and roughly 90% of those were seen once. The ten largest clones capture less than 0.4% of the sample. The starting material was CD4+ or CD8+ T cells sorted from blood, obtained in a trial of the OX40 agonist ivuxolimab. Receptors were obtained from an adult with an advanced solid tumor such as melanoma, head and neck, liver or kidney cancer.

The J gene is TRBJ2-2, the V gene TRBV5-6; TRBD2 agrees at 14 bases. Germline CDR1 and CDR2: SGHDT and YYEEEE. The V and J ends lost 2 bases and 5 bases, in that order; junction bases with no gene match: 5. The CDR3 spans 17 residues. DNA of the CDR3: TGTGCCAGCAGCTTTGACGGACTAGCGGGAGGTACCGGGGAGCTGTTTTTT. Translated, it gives CASSFDGLAGGTGELFF.

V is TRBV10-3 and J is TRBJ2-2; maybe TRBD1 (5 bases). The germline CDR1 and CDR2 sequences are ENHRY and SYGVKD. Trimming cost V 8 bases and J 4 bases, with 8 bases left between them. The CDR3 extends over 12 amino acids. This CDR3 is CAIAGPTGELFF. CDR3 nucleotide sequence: TGTGCCATCGCAGGGCCCACCGGGGAGCTGTTTTTT.

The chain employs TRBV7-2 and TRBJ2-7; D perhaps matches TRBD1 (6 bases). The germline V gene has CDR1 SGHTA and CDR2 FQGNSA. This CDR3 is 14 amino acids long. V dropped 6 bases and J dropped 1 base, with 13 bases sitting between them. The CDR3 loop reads CASRQTGNSYEQYF. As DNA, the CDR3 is TGTGCCAGCAGGCAGACAGGTAATTCCTACGAGCAGTACTTC.

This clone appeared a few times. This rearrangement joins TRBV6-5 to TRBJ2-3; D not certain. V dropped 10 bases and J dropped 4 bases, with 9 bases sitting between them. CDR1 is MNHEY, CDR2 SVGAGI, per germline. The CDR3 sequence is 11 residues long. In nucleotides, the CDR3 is TGTGCCACCAGAAGTGCAGATACGCAGTATTTT. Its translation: CATRSADTQYF.

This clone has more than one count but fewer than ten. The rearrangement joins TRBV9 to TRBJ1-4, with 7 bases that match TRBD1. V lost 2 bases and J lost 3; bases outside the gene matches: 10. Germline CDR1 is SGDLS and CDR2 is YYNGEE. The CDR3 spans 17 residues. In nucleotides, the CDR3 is TGTGCCAGCAGCGTGGGAACAGGGGTATCGGCTAATGAAAAACTGTTTTTT. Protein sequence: CASSVGTGVSANEKLFF.

The CDR3 reads CASSDRGVNEKLFF. The CDR3 DNA reads as TGTGCCAGCAGTGACAGGGGTGTTAATGAAAAACTGTTTTTT. V gene TRBV6-6 combines with J gene TRBJ1-4, with TRBD1 matching 8 bases. The CDR3 sequence is 14 residues long. After removal of 5 bases from V and 4 bases from J, the junction contained 3 bases not matched to a gene. Germline loops: CDR1 MNHNY, CDR2 SVGAGI (reference sequence).

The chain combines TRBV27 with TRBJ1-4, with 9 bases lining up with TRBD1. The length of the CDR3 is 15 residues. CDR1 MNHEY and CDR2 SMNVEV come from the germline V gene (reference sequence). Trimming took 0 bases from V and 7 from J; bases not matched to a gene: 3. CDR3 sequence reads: CASSLSRQGGEKLFF. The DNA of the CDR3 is TGTGCCAGCAGTTTATCGCGACAGGGGGGTGAAAAACTGTTTTTT.

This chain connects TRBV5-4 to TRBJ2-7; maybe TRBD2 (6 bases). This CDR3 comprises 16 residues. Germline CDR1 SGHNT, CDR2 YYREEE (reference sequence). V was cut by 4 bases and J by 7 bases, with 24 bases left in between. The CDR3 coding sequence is TGTGCCAGCAGCCCTAAGGATGGCGCGGGGTTTGGAGAGCAGTACTTC. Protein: CASSPKDGAGFGEQYF.

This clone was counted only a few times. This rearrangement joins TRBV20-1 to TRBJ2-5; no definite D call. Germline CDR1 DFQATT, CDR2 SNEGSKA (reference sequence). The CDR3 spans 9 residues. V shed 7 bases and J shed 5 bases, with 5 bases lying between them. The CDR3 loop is CSVAETQYF. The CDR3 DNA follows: TGCAGTGTGGCGGAGACCCAGTACTTC.

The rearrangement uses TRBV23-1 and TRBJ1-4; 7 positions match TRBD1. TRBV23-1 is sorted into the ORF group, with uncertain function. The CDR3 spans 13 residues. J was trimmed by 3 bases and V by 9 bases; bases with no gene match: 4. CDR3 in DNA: TGCGCCAGGAAGGGGGCATCTAATGAAAAACTGTTTTTT. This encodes CARKGASNEKLFF.

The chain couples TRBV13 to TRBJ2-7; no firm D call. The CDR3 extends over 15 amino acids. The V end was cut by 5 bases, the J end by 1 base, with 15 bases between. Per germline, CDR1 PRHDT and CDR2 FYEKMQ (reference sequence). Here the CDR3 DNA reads TGTGCCAGCAGCCCTGGCCGATATCCTTCCTACGAGCAGTACTTC. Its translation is CASSPGRYPSYEQYF. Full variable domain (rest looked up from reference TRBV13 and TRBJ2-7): AAGVIQSPRHLIKEKRETATLKCYPIPRHDTVYWYQQGPGQDPQFLISFYEKMQSDKGSIPDRFSAQQFSDYHSELNMSSLELGDSALYFCASSPGRYPSYEQYFGPGTRLTVT.

CDR3 loop: CASRTSGSGETQYF. The CDR3 nucleotides read TGTGCCAGCAGAACTAGCGGGAGCGGAGAGACCCAGTACTTC. The chain links TRBV6-5 to TRBJ2-5; 11 bases line up with TRBD2. The V segment lost 6 bases and the J segment 4 bases; nucleotides outside the gene matches: 4. Germline lookup yields CDR1 MNHEY and CDR2 SVGAGI. The CDR3 is made up of 14 amino acids.

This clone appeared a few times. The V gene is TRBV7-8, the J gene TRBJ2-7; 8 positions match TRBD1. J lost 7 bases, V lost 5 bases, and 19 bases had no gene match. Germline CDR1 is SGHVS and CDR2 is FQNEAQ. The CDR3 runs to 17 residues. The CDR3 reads CASSLTLTGVAPREQYF. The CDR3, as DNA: TGTGCCAGCAGCCTAACATTGACAGGGGTCGCGCCGAGAGAGCAGTACTTC.

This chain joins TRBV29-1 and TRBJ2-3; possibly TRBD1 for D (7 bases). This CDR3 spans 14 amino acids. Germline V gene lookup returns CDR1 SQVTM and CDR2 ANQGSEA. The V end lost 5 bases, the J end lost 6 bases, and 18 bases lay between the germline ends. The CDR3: CSVWSVRGADTQYF. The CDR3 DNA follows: TGCAGCGTTTGGAGTGTCAGGGGGGCTGATACGCAGTATTTT.

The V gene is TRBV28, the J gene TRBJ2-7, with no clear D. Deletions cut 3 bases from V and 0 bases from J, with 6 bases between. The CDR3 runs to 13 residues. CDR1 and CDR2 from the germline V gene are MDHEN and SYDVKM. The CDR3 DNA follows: TGTGCCAGCAGTTTTTCCAGCTCCTACGAGCAGTACTTC. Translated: CASSFSSSYEQYF.

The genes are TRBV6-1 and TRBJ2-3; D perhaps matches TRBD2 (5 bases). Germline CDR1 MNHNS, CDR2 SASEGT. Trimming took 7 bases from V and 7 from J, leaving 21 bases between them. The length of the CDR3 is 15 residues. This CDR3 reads CASTAQRSGINTQYF. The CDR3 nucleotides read TGTGCCAGCACTGCCCAAAGATCGGGGATCAATACGCAGTATTTT.

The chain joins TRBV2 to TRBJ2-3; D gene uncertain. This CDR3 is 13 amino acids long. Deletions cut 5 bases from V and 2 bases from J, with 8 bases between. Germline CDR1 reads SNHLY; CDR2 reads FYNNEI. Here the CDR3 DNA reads TGTGCCAGCAGTACCCGCCACACAGATACGCAGTATTTT. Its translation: CASSTRHTDTQYF.

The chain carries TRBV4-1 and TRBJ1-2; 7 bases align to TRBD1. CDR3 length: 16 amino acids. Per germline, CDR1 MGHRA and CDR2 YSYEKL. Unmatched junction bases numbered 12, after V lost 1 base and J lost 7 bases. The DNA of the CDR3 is TGCGCCAGCAGCCAAGGGGGAGGGGGCCCTCAGGGTGGCTACACCTTC. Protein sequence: CASSQGGGGPQGGYTF.

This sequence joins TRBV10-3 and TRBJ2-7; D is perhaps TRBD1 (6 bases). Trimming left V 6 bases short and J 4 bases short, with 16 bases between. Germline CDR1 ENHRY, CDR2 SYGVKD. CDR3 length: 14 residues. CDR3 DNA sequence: TGTGCCATCAGCTTAGGGTCAGGGGCTTACGAGCAGTACTTC. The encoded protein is CAISLGSGAYEQYF.

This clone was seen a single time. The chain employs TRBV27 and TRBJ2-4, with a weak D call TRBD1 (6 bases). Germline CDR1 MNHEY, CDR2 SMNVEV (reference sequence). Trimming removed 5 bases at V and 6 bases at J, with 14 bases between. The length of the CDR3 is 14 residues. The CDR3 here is CASSLGQSGNIQYF. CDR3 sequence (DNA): TGTGCCAGCAGTCTAGGACAGTCCGGAAACATTCAGTACTTC.